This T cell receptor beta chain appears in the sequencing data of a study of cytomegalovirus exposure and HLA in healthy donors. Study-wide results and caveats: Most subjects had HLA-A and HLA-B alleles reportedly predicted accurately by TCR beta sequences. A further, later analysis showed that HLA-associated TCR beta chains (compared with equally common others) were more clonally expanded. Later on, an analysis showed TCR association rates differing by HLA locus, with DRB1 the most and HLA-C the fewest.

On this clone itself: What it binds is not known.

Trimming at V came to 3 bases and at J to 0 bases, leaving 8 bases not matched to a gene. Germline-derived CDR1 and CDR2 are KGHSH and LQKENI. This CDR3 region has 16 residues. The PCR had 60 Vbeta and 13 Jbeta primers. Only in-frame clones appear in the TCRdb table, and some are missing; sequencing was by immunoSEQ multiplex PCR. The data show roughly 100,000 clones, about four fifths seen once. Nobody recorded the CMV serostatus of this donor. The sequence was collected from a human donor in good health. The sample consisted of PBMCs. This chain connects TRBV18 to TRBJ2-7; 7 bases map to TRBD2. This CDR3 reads CASSPFPAGSSYEQYF. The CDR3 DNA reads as TGTGCCAGCTCACCTTTCCCAGCGGGGAGCTCCTACGAGCAGTACTTC.